This TCR beta chain was captured in a study of blood T cell repertoires in COVID-19. About the research overall: Researchers got acute and convalescent COVID-19 samples from the United States, Italy and Spain. PBMCs, B-cell-depleted T cells, or T cells were the source of the cDNA or gDNA that made up the material.

Original methodology: Estimation of nucleated cell counts was performed using reference gene primer amplification. The assay was immunoSEQ multiplex PCR, and TCRdb's table has in-frame clones only and misses some. V and J calls and clone size are those listed in that table; D and trimming were worked out from the DNA. This sample has about 380,000 clones; approximately 80% occur once, and the top ten carry around 1.1%. The sequence came from a human donor with acute or convalescent COVID-19. The donor label of this sample is uncertain. Sample: peripheral blood.

The CDR3 loop is CASSLIEGRLDYEQYF. The DNA for the CDR3 is TGTGCCAGCAGCTTAATTGAGGGTCGCTTAGACTACGAGCAGTACTTC. The V and J genes are TRBV7-9 and TRBJ2-7; the D gene is possibly TRBD2 (5 bases). The CDR3 loop spans 16 amino acids. The V gene's germline CDR1 is SEHNR and CDR2 FQNEAQ (reference sequence). V was shortened by 2 bases and J by 3 bases, with 17 bases between the two germline ends.